The 10 T cell receptor beta chains listed next were all sequenced from one sample in a study of T cells in Graves' hyperthyroidism and ophthalmopathy. There were TCR beta CDR3 regions amplified from RNA transcripts. Researchers ran a first-round RT-PCR on the TCR CDR3 using the HTBI primer set. MiXCR, run by TCRdb on the multiplex PCR reads, gives a single entry per CDR3 protein. This sample has 410,000 or so distinct CDR3 sequences, with roughly 14% found just once. Sequencing was carried out using blood. These receptors all stem from a young man with Graves' ophthalmopathy.

In this sample, this clonotype turned up many times. The CDR3 protein is CASSPLYEQYF. DNA of the CDR3: TGTGCCAGCAGCCCCCTTTACGAGCAGTACTTC. The chain is built from TRBV11-2 and TRBJ2-7, with D hard to call. This CDR3 region has 11 residues. CDR1 is SGHAT, CDR2 FQNNGV, per germline. V lost 5 bases and J 4 bases, leaving 6 bases between the germline ends.

The genes are TRBV11-3 and TRBJ2-1; D is uncertain. With 1 base removed from V and 5 bases from J, the gap between germline ends came to 9 bases. Germline V gene data show CDR1 as SGHNT and CDR2 as YENEEA. This CDR3 is built from 14 residues. The CDR3 DNA reads TGTGCCAGCAGCTTAGGCAAGGTAGACAATGAGCAGTTCTTC. Protein sequence: CASSLGKVDNEQFF.

The rearrangement uses TRBV15 and TRBJ2-3; 7 nucleotides agree with TRBD2. Germline CDR1 reads LNHNV; CDR2 reads YYDKDF (reference sequence). CDR3 length equals 17 residues. Germline trimming cut 0 bases from V and 0 bases from J; bases unmatched to any gene: 6. The CDR3 is CATSRDRLAASTDTQYF. In nucleotides, the CDR3 is TGTGCCACCAGCAGAGATCGGCTAGCGGCTAGCACAGATACGCAGTATTTT.

This clonotype was observed many times. V and J are TRBV7-2 and TRBJ2-3, with D possibly matching TRBD1 (5 bases). Trimming shortened V by 2 bases and J by 1 base, and 10 bases separated the two germline ends. CDR1 is SGHTA and CDR2 is FQGNSA in the germline V gene. The CDR3 spans 15 residues. CDR3 nucleotide sequence: TGTGCCAGCAGCTTACAGGGCCAGGGCACAGATACGCAGTATTTT. It yields the protein CASSLQGQGTDTQYF.

This chain joins TRBV10-2 and TRBJ1-1, with unresolved D. This CDR3 is 12 amino acids long. The V end was cut by 3 bases, the J end by 1 base, with 3 bases between. CDR1 is WSHSY and CDR2 is SAAADI in the germline V gene. The CDR3, as DNA: TGCGCCAGCAGTGAAGGGAACACTGAAGCTTTCTTT. Its translation: CASSEGNTEAFF.

This clonotype occurred a few times. The chain has TRBV5-1 and TRBJ2-5; D possibly uses TRBD1 or TRBD2 (5 bases each). Looked up from germline, CDR1 is SGHRS and CDR2 is YFSETQ. V was shortened by 2 bases and J by 5 bases, with 13 bases between the two germline ends. This CDR3 comprises 14 residues. CDR3 sequence: CASSFSSWGETQYF. In nucleotides, the CDR3 is TGCGCCAGCAGCTTTTCCTCCTGGGGGGAGACCCAGTACTTC.

The chain links TRBV13 to TRBJ2-3; D gene uncertain. V lost 5 bases and J 1 base, leaving 10 bases between the germline ends. Germline values: CDR1 PRHDT, CDR2 FYEKMQ (reference sequence). The CDR3 is made up of 14 amino acids. As DNA, the CDR3 is TGTGCCAGCAGCCCGGACGGCGGCACAGATACGCAGTATTTT. This translates into CASSPDGGTDTQYF.

This clonotype was seen at least ten times. The chain employs TRBV3-1 and TRBJ2-1; D uncertain. Germline V CDR1 and CDR2: LGHDT, YNNKEL (reference sequence). The CDR3 sequence is 14 residues long. The V end was cut by 0 bases, the J end by 6 bases, with 9 bases between. CDR3 amino acids: CASSQDLGFNEQFF. The CDR3 coding sequence is TGTGCCAGCAGCCAAGATTTAGGTTTCAATGAGCAGTTCTTC.

This clonotype was seen many times. V and J are TRBV18 and TRBJ1-6; weak D call: TRBD1 (6 bases). Per the germline V gene, CDR1 is KGHSH and CDR2 is LQKENI. The CDR3 extends over 14 amino acids. Trimming took off 3 bases at V and 7 bases at J, with 10 bases between the two ends. The CDR3 region has the DNA TGTGCCAGCTCACCGGACAGCCCAAATTCACCCCTCCACTTT. Amino acids: CASSPDSPNSPLHF.

V usage is TRBV7-9 and J usage is TRBJ2-4; a weak D match, TRBD1 (7 bases). The CDR3 contains 14 residues. Trimming stripped 5 bases from V and 12 bases from J, with 20 bases between. Looked up from germline, CDR1 is SEHNR and CDR2 is FQNEAQ (reference sequence). CDR3 residues: CASSQDREASGQYF. Written as DNA, the CDR3 is TGTGCCAGCAGCCAAGACAGGGAGGCCTCGGGTCAGTACTTC.